A single sample is the source of the 23 T cell receptor beta chains below, sequenced in a study of blood T cell repertoires in COVID-19. Data came from immunoSEQ multiplex PCR; TCRdb stores just in-frame clones and leaves some out. The table lists roughly 500,000 clones, approximately 90% of them singletons. Material: PBMCs or T cells enriched from blood (not recorded which). Receptor source: a woman in her thirties or forties who had recovered from COVID-19.

J is TRBJ1-5 and V is TRBV2, with TRBD1 matching over 7 bases. Germline loops: CDR1 SNHLY, CDR2 FYNNEI. This CDR3 is built from 15 residues. With 4 bases clipped from V and 3 bases from J, the junction kept 6 bases outside the gene matches. CDR3 region: CASSGQGRNNQPQHF. CDR3 DNA sequence: TGTGCCAGCAGTGGACAGGGTCGTAACAATCAGCCCCAGCATTTT.

The CDR3, as DNA: TGTGCCAGCAGCTTTACAGGGAAGGTAACTGAAGCTTTCTTT. It yields the protein CASSFTGKVTEAFF. V is TRBV5-8 and J is TRBJ1-1; a weak D match, TRBD1 (6 bases). This CDR3 comprises 14 residues. The V gene lost 2 bases and the J gene lost 5 bases, with 13 bases spanning the gap. CDR1 is SGHTS and CDR2 is YDEGEE in the germline V gene.

The gene calls are TRBV10-2 and TRBJ1-3; TRBD1 matches at 9 bases. The germline V gene encodes CDR1 WSHSY and CDR2 SAAADI. This CDR3 contains 18 residues. With V trimmed by 3 bases and J by 0 bases, 9 bases remained unmatched. This chain's CDR3 is CASSDHPRDRDSGNTIYF. As DNA, the CDR3 is TGCGCCAGCAGTGACCACCCCCGGGACAGGGACTCTGGAAACACCATATATTTT.

The chain couples TRBV24-1 to TRBJ2-3, with D perhaps matching TRBD2 (5 bases). CDR1 and CDR2 from the germline V gene are KGHDR and SFDVKD. V shed 5 bases and J shed 2 bases, with 13 bases lying between them. This CDR3 region has 15 residues. The CDR3 reads CATSAGGGNTDTQYF. DNA of the CDR3: TGTGCCACCAGTGCCGGCGGAGGAAACACAGATACGCAGTATTTT.

The chain recombines TRBV5-1 with TRBJ2-7, with 8 bases matching TRBD1. J was trimmed by 6 bases and V by 0 bases; bases with no gene match: 5. The CDR3 consists of 14 residues. Germline values: CDR1 SGHRS, CDR2 YFSETQ. CDR3: CASSLAPGTGEQYF. The DNA for the CDR3 is TGCGCCAGCAGCTTGGCCCCTGGGACAGGCGAGCAGTACTTC.

This chain links TRBV5-1 with TRBJ1-1, with 9 bases lining up with TRBD1. The V and J ends lost 5 bases and 4 bases, in that order; junction bases with no gene match: 6. CDR3 length equals 14 residues. The germline CDR1 and CDR2 sequences are SGHRS and YFSETQ. The CDR3 sequence is CASRDDRGFTEAFF. The CDR3 DNA reads as TGCGCCAGCAGGGACGACAGGGGGTTCACTGAAGCTTTCTTT.

V and J are TRBV5-6 and TRBJ1-5; possibly TRBD1 for D (5 bases). CDR1 SGHDT and CDR2 YYEEEE come from the germline V gene. V lost 4 bases, J lost 0 bases, and 11 bases lay in between. CDR3 length: 15 amino acids. DNA for the CDR3: TGTGCCAGCAGCCAGACAGATTATAGCAATCAGCCCCAGCATTTT. Its protein product is CASSQTDYSNQPQHF.

This clone was found a few times. This sequence joins TRBV6-2 or TRBV6-3 and TRBJ2-7; 14 nucleotides match TRBD2. The germline V gene encodes CDR1 MNHEY and CDR2 SVGEGT. Trimming took 1 base from V and 0 from J; bases not matched to a gene: 8. This CDR3 contains 19 residues. CDR3 in DNA: TGTGCCAGCAGTTACTTCCCTCCGGGACTAGCGGGGGTCTCCTACGAGCAGTACTTC. Its protein is CASSYFPPGLAGVSYEQYF.

The chain carries TRBV5-1 and TRBJ2-5; 7 bases are shared with TRBD2. Germline CDR1 reads SGHRS; CDR2 reads YFSETQ. CDR3 length: 16 residues. The trim removed 4 bases at V and 3 bases at J, leaving 12 bases unmatched. The CDR3 DNA follows: TGCGCCAGCAGCATTTGGGGGGGGAGTCTCGAAGAGACCCAGTACTTC. This translates into CASSIWGGSLEETQYF.

The rearrangement links TRBV7-2 to TRBJ2-3, with 7 nucleotides matching TRBD2. J lost 0 bases, V lost 2 bases, and 8 bases had no gene match. Germline CDR1 SGHTA, CDR2 FQGNSA. This CDR3 is 17 amino acids long. DNA of the CDR3: TGTGCCAGCAGCTTAAGGGTGGGAGGGACTAGCACAGATACGCAGTATTTT. It specifies CASSLRVGGTSTDTQYF. Full variable domain (missing parts from reference TRBV7-2 and TRBJ2-3): GAGVSQSPSNKVTEKGKDVELRCDPISGHTALYWYRQSLGQGLEFLIYFQGNSAPDKSGLPSDRFSAERTGGSVSTLTIQRTQQEDSAVYLCASSLRVGGTSTDTQYFGPGTRLTVL.

The rearrangement joins TRBV2 to TRBJ2-7, with 13 nucleotides matching TRBD2. Losses at the gene ends were 3 bases for V and 3 bases for J; bases not matched to a gene: 8. This CDR3 is built from 17 residues. Germline V gene data show CDR1 as SNHLY and CDR2 as FYNNEI. The CDR3 nucleotides read TGTGCCAGCAGTGAGGGACGAGGACTAGCGGGAGTCTACGAGCAGTACTTC. As protein: CASSEGRGLAGVYEQYF. Using reference TRBV2 and TRBJ2-7 for the parts outside the CDR3, the full variable domain is EPEVTQTPSHQVTQMGQEVILRCVPISNHLYFYWYRQILGQKVEFLVSFYNNEISEKSEIFDDQFSVERPDGSNFTLKIRSTKLEDSAMYFCASSEGRGLAGVYEQYFGPGTRLTVT.

The CDR3 loop is CASSWGGAQETQYF. The CDR3 bases are TGTGCCAGCAGCTGGGGGGGGGCTCAAGAGACCCAGTACTTC. The chain carries TRBV5-4 and TRBJ2-5; the D gene is possibly TRBD2 (7 bases). Germline V gene sequence: CDR1 SGHNT, CDR2 YYREEE (reference sequence). Trimming pared 3 bases from V and 2 bases from J, leaving 11 bases between. This CDR3 has 14 residues.

The chain is built from TRBV10-3 and TRBJ2-7; D is possibly TRBD2 (5 bases). CDR1 is ENHRY and CDR2 is SYGVKD in the germline V gene. The V end was cut by 4 bases, the J end by 7 bases, with 11 bases between. This CDR3 is built from 12 residues. CDR3 sequence reads: CAISGAGGEQYF. CDR3 bases: TGTGCCATCAGTGGGGCGGGCGGGGAGCAGTACTTC.

The V call is TRBV5-1, the J call TRBJ2-1; TRBD1 is a possible D gene (6 bases). V was shortened by 2 bases and J by 2 bases, with 11 bases between the two germline ends. The CDR3 runs to 15 residues. Germline CDR1 is SGHRS and CDR2 is YFSETQ. The chain's CDR3 is CASSLMGATYNEQFF. CDR3 bases: TGCGCCAGCAGCTTAATGGGGGCCACCTACAATGAGCAGTTCTTC. Filled out from reference TRBV5-1 and TRBJ2-1, the complete variable domain reads KAGVTQTPRYLIKTRGQQVTLSCSPISGHRSVSWYQQTPGQGLQFLFEYFSETQRNKGNFPGRFSGRQFSNSRSEMNVSTLELGDSALYLCASSLMGATYNEQFFGPGTRLTVL.

V usage is TRBV6-5 and J usage is TRBJ2-7; D call uncertain. Germline V CDR1 and CDR2: MNHEY, SVGAGI. The V end lost 5 bases, the J end lost 6 bases, and 11 bases lay between the germline ends. This CDR3 contains 12 residues. The CDR3, as DNA: TGTGCCAGCAGTACCCCTCGGTCCGAGCAGTACTTC. This codes for CASSTPRSEQYF.

This rearrangement joins TRBV11-3 to TRBJ2-5; 10 nucleotides line up with TRBD1. In germline, CDR1 is SGHNT, CDR2 YENEEA. V lost 5 bases to trimming and J lost 4 bases; unmatched junction nucleotides: 13. There are 17 residues in the CDR3. CDR3 loop: CASSPRDRGSPRETQYF. CDR3 sequence (DNA): TGTGCCAGCAGCCCAAGGGACAGGGGCTCTCCCCGAGAGACCCAGTACTTC.

This clone was seen a single time. CDR3 sequence: CASSSGADTDTQYF. The DNA for the CDR3 is TGTGCCAGCAGCTCAGGGGCTGACACAGATACGCAGTATTTT. The chain is built from TRBV11-3 and TRBJ2-3; a weak D match, TRBD1 (6 bases). CDR3 length: 14 amino acids. Germline V gene sequence: CDR1 SGHNT, CDR2 YENEEA. V lost 4 bases to trimming and J lost 2 bases, with 10 bases between them.

As for this clone: Other DNA sequences in the sample encode the same CDR3. This chain uses TRBV5-4 with TRBJ2-1, with TRBD2 matching 10 bases. V gave up 0 bases and J gave up 5 bases; unmatched junction bases: 2. Germline CDR1 SGHNT, CDR2 YYREEE (reference sequence). The length of the CDR3 is 15 residues. In DNA, the CDR3 is TGTGCCAGCAGCTTGGGACTAGCGGGCGACAATGAGCAGTTCTTC. It specifies CASSLGLAGDNEQFF.

The rearrangement uses TRBV27 and TRBJ2-7; 9 bases fit TRBD2. J lost 12 bases, V lost 4 bases, and 13 bases had no gene match. Germline-derived CDR1 and CDR2 are MNHEY and SMNVEV (reference sequence). The CDR3 sequence is 14 residues long. CDR3: CASSSLAGEGGLYF. The CDR3 DNA follows: TGTGCCAGCAGTTCCTTAGCGGGAGAAGGGGGGCTGTACTTC.

The chain is built from TRBV5-4 and TRBJ2-1; TRBD2 agrees at 11 bases. This CDR3 comprises 16 residues. Germline trimming cut 1 base from V and 4 bases from J; bases unmatched to any gene: 4. Looked up from germline, CDR1 is SGHNT and CDR2 is YYREEE (reference sequence). CDR3 region: CASSLPGTSGYNEQFF. CDR3 in DNA: TGTGCCAGCAGCTTGCCCGGGACTAGCGGTTACAATGAGCAGTTCTTC.

Turning to this clone: Additional DNA sequences in this sample encode the identical CDR3. The genes are TRBV18 and TRBJ1-1; possible D gene TRBD1, 5 bases. This CDR3 is 13 amino acids long. CDR1 KGHSH and CDR2 LQKENI come from the germline V gene. V was trimmed by 4 bases and J by 2 bases, leaving 8 bases between them. CDR3 region: CASSRDRNTEAFF. CDR3 in DNA: TGTGCCAGCTCACGAGACAGAAACACTGAAGCTTTCTTT. Complete variable domain (other parts from reference TRBV18 and TRBJ1-1): NAGVMQNPRHLVRRRGQEARLRCSPMKGHSHVYWYRQLPEEGLKFMVYLQKENIIDESGMPKERFSAEFPKEGPSILRIQQVVRGDSAAYFCASSRDRNTEAFFGQGTRLTVV.

The rearrangement links TRBV6-5 to TRBJ1-2, with TRBD1 matching over 8 bases. Germline CDR1 and CDR2: MNHEY and SVGAGI. This CDR3 region has 13 residues. V lost 7 bases and J lost 6; bases outside the gene matches: 7. The CDR3 nucleotides read TGTGCCAGCACTAGGACAGGGAGGGATGGCTACACCTTC. Protein: CASTRTGRDGYTF.

The V and J genes are TRBV24-1 and TRBJ2-3, with D unclear. The CDR3 sequence is 12 residues long. Trimming took off 5 bases at V and 3 bases at J, with 5 bases between the two ends. Germline assignment: CDR1 KGHDR and CDR2 SFDVKD. The CDR3 is CATSGRTDTQYF. As DNA, the CDR3 is TGTGCCACCAGTGGGAGAACAGATACGCAGTATTTT.